This passage covers 7 T cell receptor beta chains from one sample sequenced in a study of cytomegalovirus exposure and HLA in healthy donors. PCR primers comprised 60 Vbeta and 13 Jbeta primers. Sequencing was performed with immunoSEQ multiplex PCR; in TCRdb, only in-frame clones are kept and a portion is missing. This sample carries 80,000 or so clones, roughly two thirds of them seen once, and the ten largest clones take around 6.9%. Sequencing was carried out using PBMCs. Receptors originate from a woman between 50 and 59 years old in good health and CMV-seropositive.

This clone was observed a single time. This sequence joins TRBV19 and TRBJ2-5, with TRBD2 matching over 7 bases. CDR3 length equals 15 residues. With V trimmed by 8 bases and J by 2 bases, 11 bases remained unmatched. CDR1 is LNHDA and CDR2 is SQIVND in the germline V gene (reference sequence). This chain's CDR3 is CASAAGVGGQETQYF. The CDR3 DNA is TGTGCCAGTGCGGCCGGTGTCGGGGGGCAAGAGACCCAGTACTTC.

V gene TRBV18 combines with J gene TRBJ2-6; 8 bases match TRBD1. Germline CDR1 and CDR2: KGHSH and LQKENI. The CDR3 length is 22 residues. With 2 bases clipped from V and 4 bases from J, the junction kept 22 bases outside the gene matches. The DNA of the CDR3 is TGTGCCAGCTCACCAGAGACAGGGGACGCTACGATGAAGAATAGAGGGGCCAACGTCCTGACTTTC. This gives the protein CASSPETGDATMKNRGANVLTF.

The chain couples TRBV4-1 to TRBJ1-1, with 8 bases lining up with TRBD1. The CDR3 spans 15 residues. CDR1 and CDR2 (germline): MGHRA, YSYEKL. Germline trimming cut 0 bases from V and 1 base from J; bases unmatched to any gene: 1. The CDR3 DNA reads TGCGCCAGCAGCCAAGAAGACAGGGGGAACACTGAAGCTTTCTTT. Translation: CASSQEDRGNTEAFF.

The chain employs TRBV15 and TRBJ1-5, with no clear D. Germline CDR1 reads LNHNV; CDR2 reads YYDKDF (reference sequence). The CDR3 has 12 amino acids. Trimming removed 5 bases at V and 5 bases at J, with 7 bases between. The CDR3 region has the DNA TGTGCCACCAGCGCGGGATATCAGCCCCAGCATTTT. Its translation is CATSAGYQPQHF.

This chain uses TRBV10-3 with TRBJ1-2, with 8 bases that match TRBD1. The CDR3 sequence is 12 residues long. Germline V gene lookup returns CDR1 ENHRY and CDR2 SYGVKD. V was pared by 8 bases and J by 4 bases, with 3 bases of the junction left unmatched. The CDR3 is CAISTGGYGYTF. The CDR3 region has the DNA TGTGCCATCTCCACAGGGGGCTATGGCTACACCTTC.

The chain couples TRBV15 to TRBJ1-6; 9 bases map to TRBD1. CDR3 size: 15 residues. Germline V gives CDR1 LNHNV, CDR2 YYDKDF (reference sequence). V dropped 3 bases and J dropped 10; count of bases not matched to a gene: 7. In DNA, the CDR3 is TGTGCCACCAGCAGGATACAGGGGGCGAACTCACCCCTCCACTTT. It translates to CATSRIQGANSPLHF. The full variable domain, completed using reference TRBV15 and TRBJ1-6, is DAMVIQNPRYQVTQFGKPVTLSCSQTLNHNVMYWYQQKSSQAPKLLFHYYDKDFNNEADTPDNFQSRRPNTSFCFLDIRSPGLGDTAMYLCATSRIQGANSPLHFGNGTRLTVT.

The rearrangement links TRBV6-5 to TRBJ2-2; possibly TRBD2 for D (6 bases). Germline-derived CDR1 and CDR2 are MNHEY and SVGAGI. The CDR3 consists of 15 residues. V was trimmed by 2 bases and J by 3 bases, leaving 10 bases between them. In nucleotides, the CDR3 is TGTGCCAGCAGTTACGGAGGAGGGGACACCGGGGAGCTGTTTTTT. Translated, it gives CASSYGGGDTGELFF.